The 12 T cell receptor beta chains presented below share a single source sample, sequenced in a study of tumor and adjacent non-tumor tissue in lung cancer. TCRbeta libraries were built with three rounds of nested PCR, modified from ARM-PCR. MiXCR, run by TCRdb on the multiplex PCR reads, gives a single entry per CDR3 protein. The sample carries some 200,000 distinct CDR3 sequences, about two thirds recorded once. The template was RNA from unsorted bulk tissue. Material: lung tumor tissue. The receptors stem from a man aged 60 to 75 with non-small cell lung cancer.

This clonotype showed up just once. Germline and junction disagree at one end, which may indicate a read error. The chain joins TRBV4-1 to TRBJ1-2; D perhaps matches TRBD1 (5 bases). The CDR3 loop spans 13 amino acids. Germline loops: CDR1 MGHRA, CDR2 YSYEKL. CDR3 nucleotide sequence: TGCACCAGCAGCTTGCAGGGTGACTATGGCTACACCTTC. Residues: CTSSLQGDYGYTF.

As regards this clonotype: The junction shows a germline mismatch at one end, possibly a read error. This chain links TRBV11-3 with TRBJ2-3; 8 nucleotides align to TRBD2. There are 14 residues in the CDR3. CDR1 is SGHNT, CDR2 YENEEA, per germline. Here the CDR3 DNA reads TGTGTCAGCAGCTGTAGGACTAGCAGAGATACGCAGTATTTT. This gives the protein CVSSCRTSRDTQYF. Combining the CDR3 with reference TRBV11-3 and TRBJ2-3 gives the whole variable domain EAGVVQSPRYKIIEKKQPVAFWCNPISGHNTLYWYLQNLGQGPELLIRYENEEAVDDSQLPKDRFSAERLKGVDSTLKIQPAELGDSAVYLCVSSCRTSRDTQYFGPGTRLTVL.

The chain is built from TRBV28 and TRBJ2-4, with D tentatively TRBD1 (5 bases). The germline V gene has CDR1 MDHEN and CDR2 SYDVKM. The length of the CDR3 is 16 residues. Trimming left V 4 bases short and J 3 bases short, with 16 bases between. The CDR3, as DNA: TGTGCCAGCAGTTATGGATCAGGGCAGGTCAAAAACATTCAGTACTTC. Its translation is CASSYGSGQVKNIQYF.

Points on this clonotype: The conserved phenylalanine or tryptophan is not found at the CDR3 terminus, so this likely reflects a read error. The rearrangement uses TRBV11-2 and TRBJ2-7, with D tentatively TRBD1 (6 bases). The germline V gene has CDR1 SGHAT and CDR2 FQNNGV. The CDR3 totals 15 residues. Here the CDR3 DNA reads TGCGCCAGCAGCCAAGACAGGTCCCCCCTCTACGAGCAGTACTTA. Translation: CASSQDRSPLYEQYL.

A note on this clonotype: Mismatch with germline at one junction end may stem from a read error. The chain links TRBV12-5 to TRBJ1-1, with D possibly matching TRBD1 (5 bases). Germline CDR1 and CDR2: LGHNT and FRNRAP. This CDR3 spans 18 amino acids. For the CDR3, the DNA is TGTGTTAGTGCCCTGCCGAGAAGCAGGGAAGGGTCCGGAACTGAAGCTTTCTTT. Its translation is CVSALPRSREGSGTEAFF.

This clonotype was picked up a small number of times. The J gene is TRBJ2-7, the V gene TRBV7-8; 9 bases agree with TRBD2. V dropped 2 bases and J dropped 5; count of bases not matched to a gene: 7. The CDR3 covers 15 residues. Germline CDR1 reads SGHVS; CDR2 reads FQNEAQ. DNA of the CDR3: TGTGCCAGCAGCTTACCCTGGACTAGCGCCCACGAGCAGTACTTC. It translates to CASSLPWTSAHEQYF.

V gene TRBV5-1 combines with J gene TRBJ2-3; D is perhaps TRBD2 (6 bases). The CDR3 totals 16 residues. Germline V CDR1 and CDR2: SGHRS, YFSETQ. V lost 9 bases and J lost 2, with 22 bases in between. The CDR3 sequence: CATKEGLTTPTDTQYF. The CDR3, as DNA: TGCGCCACCAAAGAGGGACTGACTACCCCCACAGATACGCAGTATTTT.

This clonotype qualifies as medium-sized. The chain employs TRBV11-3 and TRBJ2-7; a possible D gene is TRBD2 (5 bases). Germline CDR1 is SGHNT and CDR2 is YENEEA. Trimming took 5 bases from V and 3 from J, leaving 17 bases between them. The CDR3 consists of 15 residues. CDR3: CASSLGFSAYYEQYF. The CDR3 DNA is TGTGCCAGCAGCCTGGGGTTTAGCGCCTACTACGAGCAGTACTTC.

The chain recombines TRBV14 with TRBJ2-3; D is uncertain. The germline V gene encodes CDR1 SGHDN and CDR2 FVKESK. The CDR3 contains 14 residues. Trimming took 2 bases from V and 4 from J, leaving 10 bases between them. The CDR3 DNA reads TGTGCCAGCAGCCAAAACCCCCCTCCAGATACGCAGTATTTT. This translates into CASSQNPPPDTQYF.

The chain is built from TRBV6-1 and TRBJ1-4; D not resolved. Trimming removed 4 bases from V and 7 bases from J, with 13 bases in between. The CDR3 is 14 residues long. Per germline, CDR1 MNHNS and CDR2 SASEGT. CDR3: CASSGGNRGEKLFF. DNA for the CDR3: TGTGCCAGCAGTGGGGGTAATCGGGGTGAAAAACTGTTTTTT.

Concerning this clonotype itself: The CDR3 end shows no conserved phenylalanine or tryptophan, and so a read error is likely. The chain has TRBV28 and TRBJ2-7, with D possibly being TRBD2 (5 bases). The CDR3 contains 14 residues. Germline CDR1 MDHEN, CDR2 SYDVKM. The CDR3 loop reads CASSLYGESNEQYY. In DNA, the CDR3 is TGTGCCAGCAGTTTATACGGGGAGTCCAACGAACAGTACTAC.

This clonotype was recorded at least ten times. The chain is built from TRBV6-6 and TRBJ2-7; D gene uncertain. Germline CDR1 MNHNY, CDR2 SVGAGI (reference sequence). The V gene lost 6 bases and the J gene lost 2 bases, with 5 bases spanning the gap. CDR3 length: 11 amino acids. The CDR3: CASRKTYEQYF. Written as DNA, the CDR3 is TGTGCCAGCAGGAAAACCTACGAGCAGTACTTC.